Shown below are 22 T cell receptor beta chains from a single sample sequenced in a study of CD8 T cells in ankylosing spondylitis (dated by TCRdb to 2017 to 2019). Receptor amplification or capture employed 5' RACE. The sequencing machine was an Illumina HiSeq 2500. The public reads were run again by TCRdb, first through fastp at Q25 and then through MiXCR, and only productive beta chains were kept. Duplicate CDR3 protein sequences are folded into a single record with the most common DNA and genes. In all, the sample holds about 150,000 distinct CDR3 sequences, and under 55% of those were seen once. In total, the top ten clones hold 15% of the sample. Sequenced sample: synovial fluid, either unsorted or a sorted T cell fraction (not recorded which). These receptors were collected from a male donor with ankylosing spondylitis.

The chain is built from TRBV30 and TRBJ2-3; 9 bases line up with TRBD1. The CDR3 length is 14 residues. CDR1 is GTSNPN and CDR2 is SVGIG in the germline V gene (reference sequence). The J segment lost 3 bases and the V segment lost 4 bases, leaving 5 bases of the junction unmatched. This CDR3 reads CAWNLQGATDTQYF. As DNA, the CDR3 is TGTGCCTGGAACTTACAGGGGGCAACAGATACGCAGTATTTT.

This chain connects TRBV6-6 to TRBJ2-5; no definite D call. V lost 1 base to trimming and J lost 5 bases, with 2 bases between them. This CDR3 spans 11 amino acids. CDR1 is MNHNY, CDR2 SVGAGI, per germline (reference sequence). The CDR3 sequence: CASSYWETQYF. The DNA for the CDR3 is TGTGCCAGCAGTTACTGGGAGACCCAGTACTTC.

In its sample, this clonotype was seen once. The V and J genes are TRBV27 and TRBJ1-5; maybe TRBD1 (5 bases). V shed 6 bases and J shed 7 bases, with 16 bases lying between them. The CDR3 length is 14 residues. Germline V gene data show CDR1 as MNHEY and CDR2 as SMNVEV (reference sequence). DNA for the CDR3: TGTGCCAGCAGACCGAGTGGGGGGAGCCAGCCCCAGCATTTT. Protein product: CASRPSGGSQPQHF.

This chain joins TRBV7-9 and TRBJ2-3; D is ambiguous. With 5 bases removed from V and 3 bases from J, the gap between germline ends came to 18 bases. CDR3 length: 16 amino acids. The germline CDR1 and CDR2 sequences are SEHNR and FQNEAQ (reference sequence). CDR3 sequence (DNA): TGTGCCAGCAGCCCGACCTGGTCCGACGGGACAGATACGCAGTATTTT. Translation gives CASSPTWSDGTDTQYF.

This clonotype was counted between two and nine times. The chain recombines TRBV28 with TRBJ2-7; 12 nucleotides match TRBD2. There are 17 residues in the CDR3. Germline V gives CDR1 MDHEN, CDR2 SYDVKM. V lost 8 bases and J lost 0; bases outside the gene matches: 11. CDR3 region: CASCPRTSGIGSYEQYF. Written as DNA, the CDR3 is TGTGCCAGCTGCCCGAGGACTAGCGGGATTGGCTCCTACGAGCAGTACTTC.

This sequence joins TRBV10-3 and TRBJ2-7; 11 bases match TRBD2. This CDR3 spans 22 amino acids. The V gene's germline CDR1 is ENHRY and CDR2 SYGVKD. J lost 4 bases, V lost 3 bases, and 26 bases had no gene match. DNA for the CDR3: TGTGCCATCAGTGAACTCGAGTTCTACCATGGGGCAATGACTAGCGGGACATACGAGCAGTACTTC. Its translation: CAISELEFYHGAMTSGTYEQYF.

The J gene is TRBJ2-4, the V gene TRBV7-8; the D gene is possibly TRBD2 (6 bases). V was shortened by 1 base and J by 8 bases, with 24 bases between the two germline ends. The CDR3 is 18 amino acids. The V gene's germline CDR1 is SGHVS and CDR2 FQNEAQ. The CDR3 reads CASSLGRGTFKKEDIQYF. The CDR3 DNA sequence: TGTGCCAGCAGCTTAGGGAGGGGAACCTTCAAAAAGGAGGACATTCAGTACTTC.

V and J are TRBV7-3 and TRBJ2-1; 10 bases are a match to TRBD2. The CDR3 runs to 15 residues. Germline V gene data show CDR1 as SGHTA and CDR2 as FQGTGA. Trimming took 5 bases from V and 1 from J; bases not matched to a gene: 2. Here the CDR3 reads CASSALAGSYNEQFF. DNA for the CDR3: TGTGCCAGCAGCGCACTAGCGGGGTCCTACAATGAGCAGTTCTTC.

The chain has TRBV5-4 and TRBJ2-7, with 11 bases that match TRBD2. CDR1 and CDR2 (germline): SGHNT, YYREEE (reference sequence). J was trimmed by 3 bases and V by 4 bases; bases with no gene match: 12. The CDR3 spans 17 residues. The CDR3 DNA follows: TGTGCCAGCAGCGGGGTGTCTGCTAGCGGGAGGAACTACGAGCAGTACTTC. Its translation: CASSGVSASGRNYEQYF. The full variable domain, rest sourced from reference TRBV5-4 and TRBJ2-7, is ETGVTQSPTHLIKTRGQQVTLRCSSQSGHNTVSWYQQALGQGPQFIFQYYREEENGRGNFPPRFSGLQFPNYSSELNVNALELDDSALYLCASSGVSASGRNYEQYFGPGTRLTVT.

The chain employs TRBV13 and TRBJ1-1; possibly TRBD1 for D (6 bases). Trimming took 0 bases from V and 4 from J, leaving 9 bases between them. The CDR3 is 14 amino acids. CDR1 is PRHDT, CDR2 FYEKMQ, per germline (reference sequence). This CDR3 reads CASSLGLGGTEAFF. CDR3 in DNA: TGTGCCAGCAGCTTAGGCCTAGGGGGCACTGAAGCTTTCTTT.

This clonotype has only a few counts. This chain connects TRBV12-3 or TRBV12-4 to TRBJ2-7, with D possibly being TRBD2 (6 bases). The CDR3 runs to 13 residues. The germline V and J ends were trimmed by 6 bases and 0 bases, with 9 bases remaining between them. The CDR3 bases are TGTGCCAGCAGAATAGCGGTCTCCTACGAGCAGTACTTC. Translated, it gives CASRIAVSYEQYF.

This chain links TRBV18 with TRBJ2-1; tentatively, D is TRBD1 (5 bases). This CDR3 region has 15 residues. The V end was cut by 1 base, the J end by 2 bases, with 9 bases between. CDR1 and CDR2 (germline): KGHSH, LQKENI. This CDR3 reads CASSPLQATYNEQFF. The CDR3 region has the DNA TGTGCCAGCTCACCACTACAGGCAACCTACAATGAGCAGTTCTTC.

The chain joins TRBV11-2 to TRBJ2-7; 11 positions agree with TRBD2. V shed 3 bases, J shed 6 bases, and the junction held 10 bases outside the gene matches. Germline V gene data show CDR1 as SGHAT and CDR2 as FQNNGV. The CDR3 consists of 16 residues. CDR3: CASSFQTSGVYSEQYF. The CDR3 nucleotides read TGTGCCAGCAGCTTTCAGACTAGCGGGGTGTATAGCGAGCAGTACTTC.

This chain uses TRBV29-1 with TRBJ2-1, with a possible D match to TRBD1 (6 bases). There are 13 residues in the CDR3. Trimming took off 4 bases at V and 2 bases at J, with 9 bases between the two ends. Germline CDR1 SQVTM, CDR2 ANQGSEA. CDR3 in DNA: TGCAGCGTTGTGCCAGGGGCCTACAATGAGCAGTTCTTC. Its protein product is CSVVPGAYNEQFF.

The chain joins TRBV20-1 to TRBJ1-1, with D unresolved. CDR3 size: 11 residues. Germline CDR1 and CDR2: DFQATT and SNEGSKA (reference sequence). The CDR3 region has the DNA TGCAGCTCCCGGATGAACACTGAAGCTTTCTTT. Its protein product is CSSRMNTEAFF.

The chain has TRBV4-1 and TRBJ2-1; D unclear. This CDR3 region has 15 residues. CDR1 and CDR2 from the germline V gene are MGHRA and YSYEKL. V lost 0 bases and J 3 bases, leaving 9 bases between the germline ends. DNA of the CDR3: TGCGCCAGCAGCCAAGAGTTGGCCGTCTACAATGAGCAGTTCTTC. Its protein product is CASSQELAVYNEQFF.

The V gene is TRBV12-3 or TRBV12-4, the J gene TRBJ2-1, with D unclear. V lost 7 bases and J lost 9, with 22 bases in between. The CDR3 is 15 amino acids. The CDR3 spells CASILSLLPVSEQFF. CDR3 nucleotide sequence: TGTGCCAGCATCCTCTCACTACTCCCGGTGAGTGAGCAGTTCTTC.

This chain connects TRBV5-1 to TRBJ1-6, with D hard to call. V lost 2 bases and J 9 bases, leaving 15 bases between the germline ends. This CDR3 spans 15 amino acids. Germline lookup yields CDR1 SGHRS and CDR2 YFSETQ. The CDR3 here is CASSLIGRTGSPLHF. CDR3 coding DNA: TGCGCCAGCAGCTTAATCGGACGGACGGGTTCACCCCTCCACTTT.

This clonotype was counted between two and nine times. The chain is built from TRBV6-5 and TRBJ2-1; D perhaps matches TRBD1 (5 bases). The CDR3 has 13 amino acids. Germline-derived CDR1 and CDR2 are MNHEY and SVGAGI. The ends were cut back, 1 base at V and 12 bases at J, with 13 bases in the middle. CDR3 protein: CASSYFGAKAQFF. In nucleotides, the CDR3 is TGTGCCAGCAGTTACTTTGGGGCAAAGGCGCAGTTCTTC.

The CDR3 coding sequence is TGCAGTGCTAGAGGAATGGGCGGAACGCCCGAATACGAGCAGTACTTC. This sequence encodes CSARGMGGTPEYEQYF. The chain recombines TRBV20-1 with TRBJ2-7; no reliable D call. The V gene lost 1 base and the J gene lost 4 bases, with 20 bases spanning the gap. Germline V gene lookup returns CDR1 DFQATT and CDR2 SNEGSKA (reference sequence). The CDR3 has 16 amino acids.

This clonotype showed up just a few times. This chain links TRBV12-3 or TRBV12-4 with TRBJ2-2; TRBD1 might be the D (5 bases). Trimming removed 2 bases at V and 9 bases at J, with 25 bases between. The CDR3 consists of 18 residues. The CDR3 protein is CASSLRSVVVRGARELFF. CDR3 bases: TGTGCCAGCAGTTTAAGGTCCGTTGTTGTGCGTGGGGCCCGGGAGCTGTTTTTT.

V gene TRBV27 combines with J gene TRBJ2-2; no reliable D call. Germline loops: CDR1 MNHEY, CDR2 SMNVEV (reference sequence). The CDR3 has 16 amino acids. Trimming cost V 8 bases and J 5 bases, with 21 bases left between them. This CDR3 is CASYPLERGPTGELFF. The CDR3 DNA reads as TGTGCCAGCTACCCCTTGGAGCGAGGCCCTACCGGGGAGCTGTTTTTT.